The next 2 T cell receptor beta chains were all read from a single sample in a study of shared clonotypes between healthy human individuals. The method was immunoSEQ multiplex PCR; TCRdb's version includes in-frame clones alone and lacks a portion of them. The sample contains approximately 640,000 clones, around 90% of which appear only once. The sample consisted of memory CD8+ T cells from PBMCs. As to subset: CD45RO+ cells pooled with CCR7-negative TemRA cells. Receptor source: a man aged 18 to 30 in good health. Some clones in this sample may be carry-over from other donors' samples.

The rearrangement joins TRBV25-1 to TRBJ2-7; 11 bases agree with TRBD2. Germline trimming cut 4 bases from V and 2 bases from J; bases unmatched to any gene: 10. The CDR3 totals 17 residues. Germline V gene lookup returns CDR1 MGHDK and CDR2 SYGVNS. The CDR3 loop is CASSGTLGSGRAYEQYF. In DNA form, the CDR3 reads TGTGCCAGCAGTGGGACCTTAGGTAGCGGGAGGGCCTACGAGCAGTACTTC.

CDR3 protein: CASSEQGGGPYNEQFF. In DNA form, the CDR3 reads TGTGCCAGCAGTGAACAGGGGGGAGGGCCCTACAATGAGCAGTTCTTC. The gene calls are TRBV25-1 and TRBJ2-1; D tentatively fits TRBD1 or TRBD2 (7 bases each). CDR1 is MGHDK and CDR2 is SYGVNS in the germline V gene. CDR3 length: 16 amino acids. Trimming took 2 bases from V and 2 from J, leaving 13 bases between them.